A selection of T cell receptor beta chains follows, all from one sample in a study of cytomegalovirus exposure and HLA in healthy donors. Method: immunoSEQ multiplex PCR; TCRdb's copy keeps in-frame clones and lacks some. The sample lists 95,000 to 150,000 clones; more than 60% were seen once. Specimen: PBMCs. The receptors here all came from a middle-aged woman in good health and CMV-seropositive. Both conserved end residues are part of each CDR3. A D gene is named only where the DNA matches it firmly. Size values are once, few and many counts, or a class for expanded clones, and some rows have none.

clone_size	j_call	d_call	v_call	cdr3_aa	cdr3_nt
NA	TRBJ2-3	TRBD2	TRBV5-4	CASSPGRGALTDTQYF	TGTGCCAGCAGCCCCGGGCGGGGGGCCTTGACAGATACGCAGTATTTT
NA	TRBJ2-4	NA	TRBV2	CASHRSMTAPPDRNIQYF	TGTGCCAGCCACCGAAGCATGACAGCTCCGCCCGACCGAAACATTCAGTACTTC
NA	TRBJ2-2	TRBD2	TRBV7-2	CASSLALNLAAGELFF	TGTGCCAGCAGCTTAGCGCTGAATCTAGCGGCCGGGGAGCTGTTTTTT
few	TRBJ1-1	TRBD1	TRBV27	CASRPGQGHTEAFF	TGTGCCAGCAGACCGGGACAGGGACACACTGAAGCTTTCTTT
once	TRBJ1-2	NA	TRBV5-1	CASSQLTQGNYGYTF	TGCGCCAGCAGCCAACTTACCCAGGGGAACTATGGCTACACCTTC
NA	TRBJ1-2	NA	TRBV6-5	CASTTIGQNYGYTF	TGTGCCAGCACCACGATTGGGCAGAACTATGGCTACACCTTC
NA	TRBJ2-1	TRBD1	TRBV4-1	CASSQRPYRGVSYNEQFF	TGCGCCAGCAGCCAACGCCCATACAGGGGAGTGTCCTACAATGAGCAGTTCTTC
once	TRBJ1-4	NA	TRBV5-6	CASSLDSKNEKLFF	TGTGCCAGCAGCTTGGACAGTAAGAATGAAAAACTGTTTTTT
NA	TRBJ1-1	NA	TRBV5-4	CASSFPRGGNTEAFF	TGTGCCAGCAGCTTCCCCCGGGGAGGGAACACTGAAGCTTTCTTT
NA	TRBJ2-3	TRBD2	TRBV7-8	CARTEAGGRTDTQYF	TGTGCCCGAACGGAGGCGGGGGGGCGGACAGATACGCAGTATTTT
NA	TRBJ1-2	NA	TRBV18	CASSPPQGSYTF	TGTGCCAGCTCACCACCACAGGGTAGCTACACCTTC
NA	TRBJ1-5	TRBD1	TRBV2	CASSRQGVGNQPQHF	TGTGCCAGCAGTAGACAGGGGGTGGGCAATCAGCCCCAGCATTTT
NA	TRBJ1-2	TRBD1	TRBV7-9	CASSLGGQGLGYTF	TGTGCCAGCAGCTTAGGGGGACAGGGTCTTGGCTACACCTTC
NA	TRBJ2-3	TRBD2	TRBV4-1	CASSQDRAGGPQAQYF	TGCGCCAGCAGCCAAGATCGAGCGGGAGGGCCTCAGGCGCAGTATTTT
NA	TRBJ2-5	TRBD2	TRBV9	CASSGLDPKETQYF	TGTGCCAGCAGTGGACTAGACCCAAAAGAGACCCAGTACTTC
NA	TRBJ2-7	NA	TRBV5-4	CASGKGGAQRGTYEQYF	TGTGCCAGCGGAAAGGGGGGCGCCCAGCGGGGCACCTACGAGCAGTACTTC
few	TRBJ2-3	TRBD1	TRBV5-6	CASSLRTGGGDTQYF	TGTGCCAGCAGCCTGCGGACAGGGGGAGGAGATACGCAGTATTTT
NA	TRBJ1-4	TRBD1	TRBV29-1	CSVGDRGIHEKLFF	TGCAGCGTAGGGGACAGGGGGATTCATGAAAAACTGTTTTTT
NA	TRBJ2-1	NA	TRBV9	CASSPRGRAGTNYNEQFF	TGTGCCAGCAGCCCCCGCGGCCGGGCGGGGACCAACTACAATGAGCAGTTCTTC
NA	TRBJ1-5	NA	TRBV2	CASTGSDQPQHF	TGTGCCAGTACAGGGTCCGATCAGCCCCAGCATTTT
few	TRBJ1-2	TRBD1	TRBV5-1	CASSLGVGTADPGYGYTF	TGCGCCAGCAGCTTGGGGGTAGGGACAGCTGACCCTGGCTATGGCTACACCTTC
NA	TRBJ2-3	NA	TRBV9	CASSVAPGDTQYF	TGTGCCAGCAGCGTAGCTCCGGGAGATACGCAGTATTTT
NA	TRBJ2-7	NA	TRBV19	CASSSGSYEQYF	TGTGCCAGTAGTAGCGGCTCCTACGAGCAGTACTTC
NA	TRBJ2-2	NA	TRBV7-9	CASSSSQGELFF	TGTGCCAGCAGCTCCTCCCAGGGGGAGCTGTTTTTT
NA	TRBJ2-7	TRBD1	TRBV10-3	CAIGPDRAPYEQYF	TGTGCCATCGGCCCGGACAGGGCTCCCTACGAGCAGTACTTC
NA	TRBJ2-1	NA	TRBV7-7	CASSLGAPPNEQFF	TGTGCTAGCAGCTTAGGAGCCCCCCCCAATGAGCAGTTCTTC
NA	TRBJ2-1	NA	TRBV4-2	CASSQDEAAGHAREQFF	TGTGCCAGCAGCCAAGATGAAGCGGCGGGGCACGCGAGGGAGCAGTTCTTC
NA	TRBJ2-7	NA	TRBV18	CASSPNNQRPYEQYF	TGTGCCAGCTCACCTAATAACCAGCGGCCCTACGAGCAGTACTTC
NA	TRBJ2-3	NA	TRBV21-1	CASTKTRERPSSTDTQYF	TGTGCCAGCACCAAGACTAGGGAACGCCCATCTAGCACAGATACGCAGTATTTT